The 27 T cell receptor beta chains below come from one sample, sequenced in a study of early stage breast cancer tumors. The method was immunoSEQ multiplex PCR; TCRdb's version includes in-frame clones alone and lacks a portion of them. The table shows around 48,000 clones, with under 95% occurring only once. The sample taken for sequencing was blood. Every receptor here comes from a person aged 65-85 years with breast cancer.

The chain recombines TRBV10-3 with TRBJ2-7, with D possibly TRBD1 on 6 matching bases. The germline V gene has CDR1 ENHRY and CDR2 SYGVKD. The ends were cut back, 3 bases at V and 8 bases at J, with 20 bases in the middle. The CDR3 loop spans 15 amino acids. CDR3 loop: CAISDPLTGFSQQYF. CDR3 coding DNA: TGTGCCATCAGTGACCCCCTGACAGGTTTCAGTCAGCAGTACTTC.

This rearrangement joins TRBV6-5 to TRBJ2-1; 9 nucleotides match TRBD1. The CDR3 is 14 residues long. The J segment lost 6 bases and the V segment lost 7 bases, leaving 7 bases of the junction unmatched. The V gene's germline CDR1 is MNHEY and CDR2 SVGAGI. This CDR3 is CASKTGTGSNEQFF. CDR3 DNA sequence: TGTGCCAGCAAAACCGGGACAGGGAGCAATGAGCAGTTCTTC.

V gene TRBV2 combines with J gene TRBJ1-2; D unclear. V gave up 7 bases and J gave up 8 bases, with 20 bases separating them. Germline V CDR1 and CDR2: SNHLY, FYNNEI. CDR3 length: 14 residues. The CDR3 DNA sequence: TGTGCCAGCACCGTATCACCGGGAGGATCGGGCTACACCTTC. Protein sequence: CASTVSPGGSGYTF.

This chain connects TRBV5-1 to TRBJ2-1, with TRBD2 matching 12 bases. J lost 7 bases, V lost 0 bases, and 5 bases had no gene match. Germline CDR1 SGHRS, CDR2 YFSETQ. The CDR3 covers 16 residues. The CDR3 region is CASSLVGLAGGNEQFF. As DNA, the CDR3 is TGCGCCAGCAGCTTGGTGGGCCTAGCGGGGGGGAATGAGCAGTTCTTC.

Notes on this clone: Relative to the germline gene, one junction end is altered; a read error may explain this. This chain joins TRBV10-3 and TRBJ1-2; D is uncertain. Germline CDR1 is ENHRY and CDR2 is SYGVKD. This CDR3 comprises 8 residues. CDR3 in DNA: TGTGCCATCAGTGAGCCGGTCTTC. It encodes CAISEPVF.

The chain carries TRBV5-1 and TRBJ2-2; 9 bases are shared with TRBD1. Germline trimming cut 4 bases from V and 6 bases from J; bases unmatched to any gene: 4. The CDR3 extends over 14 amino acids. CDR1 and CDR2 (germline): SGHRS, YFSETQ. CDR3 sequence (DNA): TGCGCCAGCAGCCGGGGGACAGGGTCCGGGGAGCTGTTTTTT. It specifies CASSRGTGSGELFF.

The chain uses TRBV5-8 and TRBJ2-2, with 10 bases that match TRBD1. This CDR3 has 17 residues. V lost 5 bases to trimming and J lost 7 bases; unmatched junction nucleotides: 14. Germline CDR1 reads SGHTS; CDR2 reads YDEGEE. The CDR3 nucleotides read TGTGCCAGCAGTCCACCCCGGGACAGGGGAATCGGCGGGGAGCTGTTTTTT. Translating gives CASSPPRDRGIGGELFF.

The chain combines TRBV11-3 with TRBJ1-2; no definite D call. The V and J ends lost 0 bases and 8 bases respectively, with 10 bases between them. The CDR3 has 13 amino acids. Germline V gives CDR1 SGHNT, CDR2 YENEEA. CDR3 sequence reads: CASSLDGEEGYTF. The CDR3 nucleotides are TGTGCCAGCAGCTTAGATGGGGAGGAGGGCTACACCTTC.

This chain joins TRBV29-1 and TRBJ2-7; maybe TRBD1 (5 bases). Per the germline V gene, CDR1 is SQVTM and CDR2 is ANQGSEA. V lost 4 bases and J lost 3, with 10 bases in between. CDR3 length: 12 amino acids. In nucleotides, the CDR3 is TGCAGCGTTGGGGCAGGGTTCTACGAGCAGTACTTC. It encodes CSVGAGFYEQYF.

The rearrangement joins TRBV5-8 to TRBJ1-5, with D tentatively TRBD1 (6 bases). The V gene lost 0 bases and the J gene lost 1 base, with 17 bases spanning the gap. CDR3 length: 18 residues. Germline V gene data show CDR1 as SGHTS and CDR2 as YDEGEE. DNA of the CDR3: TGTGCCAGCAGCTTGGTCGGATCGGGGCAGGGGAGCAATCAGCCCCAGCATTTT. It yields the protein CASSLVGSGQGSNQPQHF.

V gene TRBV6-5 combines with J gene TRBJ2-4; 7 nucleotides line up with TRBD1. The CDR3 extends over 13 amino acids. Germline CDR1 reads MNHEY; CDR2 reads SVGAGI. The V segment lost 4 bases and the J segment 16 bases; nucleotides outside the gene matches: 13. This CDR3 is CASSLQGSRVTYF. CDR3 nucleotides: TGTGCCAGCAGTTTACAGGGGTCGCGGGTTACTTACTTC.

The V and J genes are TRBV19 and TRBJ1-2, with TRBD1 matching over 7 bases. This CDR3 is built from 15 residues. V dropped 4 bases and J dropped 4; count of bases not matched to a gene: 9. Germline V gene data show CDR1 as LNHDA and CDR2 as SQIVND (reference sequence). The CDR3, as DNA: TGTGCCAGTAGTACCGTTTCCGGGACAGCCTATGGCTACACCTTC. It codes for CASSTVSGTAYGYTF.

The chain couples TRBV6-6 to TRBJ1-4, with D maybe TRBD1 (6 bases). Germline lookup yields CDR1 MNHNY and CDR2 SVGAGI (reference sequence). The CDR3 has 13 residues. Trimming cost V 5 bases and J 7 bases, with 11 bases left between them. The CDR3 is CASSIGQIEKLFF. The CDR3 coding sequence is TGTGCCAGCAGTATCGGACAGATTGAAAAACTGTTTTTT.

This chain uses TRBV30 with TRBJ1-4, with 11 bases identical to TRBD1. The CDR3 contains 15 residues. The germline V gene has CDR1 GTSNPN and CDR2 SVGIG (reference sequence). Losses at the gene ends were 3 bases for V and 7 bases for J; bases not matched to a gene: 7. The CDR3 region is CAWRATGTGGEKLFF. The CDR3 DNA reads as TGTGCCTGGAGAGCCACCGGGACAGGGGGTGAAAAACTGTTTTTT.

The CDR3 loop is CASSLGGGWETQYF. The CDR3 nucleotides are TGTGCCAGCAGCTTGGGAGGGGGTTGGGAGACCCAGTACTTC. This chain links TRBV7-7 with TRBJ2-5; tentative D call: TRBD2 (7 bases). V lost 3 bases and J 5 bases, leaving 13 bases between the germline ends. The CDR3 covers 14 residues. Germline V gene sequence: CDR1 SSHAT, CDR2 FNYEAQ (reference sequence). Together with reference TRBV7-7 and TRBJ2-5, the CDR3 gives the full variable domain: GAGVSQSPRYKVTKRGQDVTLRCDPISSHATLYWYQQALGQGPEFLTYFNYEAQPDKSGLPSDRFSAERPEGSISTLTIQRTEQRDSAMYRCASSLGGGWETQYFGPGTRLLVL.

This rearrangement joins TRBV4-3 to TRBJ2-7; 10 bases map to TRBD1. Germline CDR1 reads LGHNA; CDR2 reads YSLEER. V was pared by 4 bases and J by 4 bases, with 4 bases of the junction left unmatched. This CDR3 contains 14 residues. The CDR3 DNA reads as TGCGCCAGCAGCCTTGGACAGGGGGTTTACGAGCAGTACTTC. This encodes CASSLGQGVYEQYF.

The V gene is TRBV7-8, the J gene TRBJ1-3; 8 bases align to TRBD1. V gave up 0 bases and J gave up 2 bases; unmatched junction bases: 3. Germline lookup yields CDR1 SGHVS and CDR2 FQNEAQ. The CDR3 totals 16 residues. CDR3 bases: TGTGCCAGCAGCTTAGCGACAGGGGTCCCTGGAAACACCATATATTTT. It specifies CASSLATGVPGNTIYF.

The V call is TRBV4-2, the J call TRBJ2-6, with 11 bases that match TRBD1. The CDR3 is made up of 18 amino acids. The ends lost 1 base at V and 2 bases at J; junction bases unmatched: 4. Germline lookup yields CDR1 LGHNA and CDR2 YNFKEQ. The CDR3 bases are TGTGCCAGCAGCCAAGGTCCGGACAGGGGGCCTGGGGCCAACGTCCTGACTTTC. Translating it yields CASSQGPDRGPGANVLTF.

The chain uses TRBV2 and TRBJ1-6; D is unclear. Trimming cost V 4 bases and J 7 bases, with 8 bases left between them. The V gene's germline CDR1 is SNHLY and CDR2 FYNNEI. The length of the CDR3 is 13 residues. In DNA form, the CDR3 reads TGTGCCAGCAGTGTAACAGAGAATTCACCCCTCCACTTT. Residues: CASSVTENSPLHF.

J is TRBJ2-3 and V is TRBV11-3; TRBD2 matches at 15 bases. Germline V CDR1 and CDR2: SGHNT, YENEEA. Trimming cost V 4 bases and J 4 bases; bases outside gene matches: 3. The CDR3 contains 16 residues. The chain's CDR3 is CASSSGTSGGSDTQYF. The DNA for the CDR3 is TGTGCCAGCAGCTCCGGGACTAGCGGGGGGTCAGATACGCAGTATTTT.

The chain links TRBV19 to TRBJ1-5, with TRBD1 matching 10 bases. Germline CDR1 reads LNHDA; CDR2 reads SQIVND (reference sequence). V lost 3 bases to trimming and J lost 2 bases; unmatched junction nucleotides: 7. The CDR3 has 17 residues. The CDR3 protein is CASSISTGGAGNQPQHF. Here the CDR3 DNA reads TGTGCCAGTAGTATTTCGACAGGGGGCGCGGGCAATCAGCCCCAGCATTTT.

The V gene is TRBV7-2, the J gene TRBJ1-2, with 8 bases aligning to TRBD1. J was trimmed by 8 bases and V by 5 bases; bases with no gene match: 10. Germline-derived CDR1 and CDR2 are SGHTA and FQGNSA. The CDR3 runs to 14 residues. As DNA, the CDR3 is TGTGCCAGCAGCCCCGCCAGGGGGCCAGGGGGCTACACCTTC. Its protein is CASSPARGPGGYTF.

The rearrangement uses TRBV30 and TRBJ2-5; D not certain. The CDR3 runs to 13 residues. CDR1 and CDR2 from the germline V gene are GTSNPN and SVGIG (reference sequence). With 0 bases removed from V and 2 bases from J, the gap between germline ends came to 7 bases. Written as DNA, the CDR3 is TGTGCCTGGAGTGTAAACTTACAAGAGACCCAGTACTTC. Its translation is CAWSVNLQETQYF.

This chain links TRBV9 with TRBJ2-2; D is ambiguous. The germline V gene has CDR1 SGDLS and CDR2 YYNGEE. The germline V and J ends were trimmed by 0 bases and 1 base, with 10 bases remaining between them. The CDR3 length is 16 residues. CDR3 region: CASSVALGGNTGELFF. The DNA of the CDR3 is TGTGCCAGCAGCGTAGCACTCGGTGGGAACACCGGGGAGCTGTTTTTT. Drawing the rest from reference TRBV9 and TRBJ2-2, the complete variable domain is DSGVTQTPKHLITATGQRVTLRCSPRSGDLSVYWYQQSLDQGLQFLIQYYNGEERAKGNILERFSAQQFPDLHSELNLSSLELGDSALYFCASSVALGGNTGELFFGEGSRLTVL.

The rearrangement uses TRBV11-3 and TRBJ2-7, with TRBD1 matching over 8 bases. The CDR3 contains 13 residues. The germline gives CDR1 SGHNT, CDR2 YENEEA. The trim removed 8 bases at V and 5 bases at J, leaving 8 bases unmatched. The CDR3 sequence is CASSTGAGNEQYF. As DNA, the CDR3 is TGTGCCAGCTCGACAGGGGCGGGGAACGAGCAGTACTTC.

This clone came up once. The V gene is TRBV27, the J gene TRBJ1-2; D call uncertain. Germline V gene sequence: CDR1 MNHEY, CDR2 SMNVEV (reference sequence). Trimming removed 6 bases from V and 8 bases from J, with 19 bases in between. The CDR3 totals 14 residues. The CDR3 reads CASSSGLLSGGYTF. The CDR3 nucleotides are TGTGCCAGCAGCTCTGGTCTACTCTCGGGGGGCTACACCTTC.

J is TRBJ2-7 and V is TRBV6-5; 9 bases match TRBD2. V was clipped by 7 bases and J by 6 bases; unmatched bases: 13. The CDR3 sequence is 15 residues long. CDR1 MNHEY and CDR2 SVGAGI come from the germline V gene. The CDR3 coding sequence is TGTGCCAGCAACCTCCCTGGGGGACTAGCATCCGAGCAGTACTTC. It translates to CASNLPGGLASEQYF.